One and the same sample provided the 6 T cell receptor beta chains below, sequenced in a study of STAT5B mutations in CD4+ large granular lymphocyte leukemia. The data were produced by immunoSEQ multiplex PCR, yet TCRdb's version contains in-frame clones alone and is incomplete. The table includes 45,000 to 55,000 clones, roughly 72% detected once. Sequences were obtained from CD4+ T cells from blood buffy coats. Receptors were obtained from a human donor in good health.

Points on this clone: The sample contains more than one DNA sequence encoding this CDR3. This rearrangement joins TRBV19 to TRBJ1-5, with 8 bases identical to TRBD1. The CDR3 sequence is 14 residues long. Losses at the gene ends were 2 bases for V and 7 bases for J; bases not matched to a gene: 4. CDR1 is LNHDA and CDR2 is SQIVND in the germline V gene (reference sequence). CDR3 protein: CASSIQGAGQPQHF. The CDR3 DNA reads as TGTGCCAGTAGTATACAGGGGGCAGGCCAGCCCCAGCATTTT. Full variable domain (rest looked up from reference TRBV19 and TRBJ1-5): DGGITQSPKYLFRKEGQNVTLSCEQNLNHDAMYWYRQDPGQGLRLIYYSQIVNDFQKGDIAEGYSVSREKKESFPLTVTSAQKNPTAFYLCASSIQGAGQPQHFGDGTRLSIL.

This clone was counted only a few times. The chain couples TRBV19 to TRBJ2-6, with a possible D match to TRBD1 (5 bases). Trimming cost V 8 bases and J 0 bases, with 8 bases left between them. The germline V gene has CDR1 LNHDA and CDR2 SQIVND (reference sequence). CDR3 length: 14 residues. The DNA for the CDR3 is TGTGCCAGTTTACAGGACTCTGGGGCCAACGTCCTGACTTTC. Amino acid sequence: CASLQDSGANVLTF. The complete variable domain, with remaining parts taken from reference TRBV19 and TRBJ2-6, reads DGGITQSPKYLFRKEGQNVTLSCEQNLNHDAMYWYRQDPGQGLRLIYYSQIVNDFQKGDIAEGYSVSREKKESFPLTVTSAQKNPTAFYLCASLQDSGANVLTFGAGSRLTVL.

The chain carries TRBV30 and TRBJ1-1; 7 nucleotides align to TRBD1. Trimming removed 2 bases from V and 4 bases from J; junction bases left unmatched: 10. This CDR3 is built from 15 residues. The germline V gene has CDR1 GTSNPN and CDR2 SVGIG (reference sequence). The CDR3 loop reads CAWSPSDRATTEAFF. The CDR3 bases are TGTGCCTGGAGTCCCTCTGACAGGGCGACCACTGAAGCTTTCTTT.

The rearrangement links TRBV6-5 to TRBJ2-2; D remains unclear. From germline, CDR1 is MNHEY and CDR2 SVGAGI. This CDR3 is 15 amino acids long. V gave up 6 bases and J gave up 0 bases, with 11 bases separating them. The CDR3 DNA reads TGTGCCAGCAGACAGAACGGAGCGAACACCGGGGAGCTGTTTTTT. Encoded protein: CASRQNGANTGELFF.

Note on this clone: Distinct nucleotide sequences in the sample also encode this CDR3. The chain is built from TRBV5-1 and TRBJ1-1; unclear D gene. V lost 2 bases to trimming and J lost 3 bases, with 8 bases between them. Germline CDR1 reads SGHRS; CDR2 reads YFSETQ. The CDR3 is 13 residues long. The CDR3 reads CASSFGWDTEAFF. As DNA, the CDR3 is TGCGCCAGCAGCTTTGGGTGGGACACTGAAGCTTTCTTT.

The rearrangement links TRBV9 to TRBJ1-1, with D maybe TRBD1 (5 bases). Germline V lookup: CDR1 SGDLS, CDR2 YYNGEE. V dropped 0 bases and J dropped 1 base, with 10 bases sitting between them. This CDR3 comprises 15 residues. The CDR3 spells CASSVGGAGNTEAFF. The CDR3 DNA follows: TGTGCCAGCAGCGTAGGGGGCGCTGGGAACACTGAAGCTTTCTTT.